These T cell receptor beta chains were read from a single sample in a study of CD8 T cells in ankylosing spondylitis. One entry per CDR3 protein, called by TCRdb with MiXCR from the 5' RACE reads. The sample lists some 300,000 distinct CDR3 sequences, more than 20% seen once, with roughly 4% in the top ten. Material: blood, either unsorted or a sorted T cell fraction (not recorded which). Receptors were obtained from a female donor with ankylosing spondylitis or in good health (not recorded which). Both conserved end residues are part of each CDR3. Expanded clones are given a class, and other clones once, few, many or no size at all.

TRBV27,TRBJ2-1,few,CASRAQGASYNEQFF
TRBV6-1,TRBJ2-1,few,CASSRDRGNEQFF
TRBV6-1,TRBJ2-7,few,CASRRLQGSYEQYF
TRBV6-1,TRBJ2-1,.,CASFPPDRGGNEQFF
TRBV7-2,TRBJ2-1,few,CASSLTGPLGVFF
TRBV19,TRBJ2-3,.,CASSIGGTPADTQYF
TRBV4-3,TRBJ2-2,.,CASSQVSGSLNTGELFF
TRBV11-2,TRBJ2-1,.,CASSVTSSYNEQFF
TRBV2,TRBJ2-1,few,CASSEARGRSDEQFF
TRBV5-1,TRBJ2-3,.,CASSAWGGLPDTQYF
TRBV29-1,TRBJ2-5,.,CSVAELETQYF
TRBV6-5,TRBJ1-2,few,CASSHSLGTGSYGYTF
TRBV6-1,TRBJ2-2,.,CASKEQHRDPTGELFF
TRBV6-5,TRBJ2-7,few,CASSYAPEYYEQYF
TRBV12-3/TRBV12-4,TRBJ1-1,.,CASRPGQGLPTEAFF
TRBV25-1,TRBJ1-1,.,CASSETTLEYTEAFF
TRBV4-3,TRBJ1-2,few,CASSQGTGTGYTF
TRBV12-3/TRBV12-4,TRBJ1-1,.,CASSLYNRNTEAFF
TRBV5-1,TRBJ2-2,few,CASSLPGTGYTGELFF
TRBV18,TRBJ2-1,.,CASSQVARPTYNEQFF
TRBV28,TRBJ1-2,few,CASYEGSNYGYTF
TRBV7-2,TRBJ2-1,once,CASSDGIGSYNEQFF
TRBV11-3,TRBJ2-1,.,CASSPQSGRTYNEQFF
TRBV7-2,TRBJ2-1,few,CASSLGPGTVNEQFF
TRBV20-1,TRBJ2-1,few,CSADRGGAYNEQFF
TRBV29-1,TRBJ2-6,few,CSVQNPGRRSGANVLTF
TRBV2,TRBJ2-2,.,CASLVRSPGVGELFF
TRBV12-3/TRBV12-4,TRBJ1-3,.,CASSPGQATGLGNIIYF
TRBV12-3/TRBV12-4,TRBJ1-1,.,CASSLAQQVVTEAFF